This TCR beta chain was identified in a study of CDR3 diversity in severe acne. TCRdb itself ran the PCR reads through MiXCR, one entry per CDR3 protein. The data contain some 90,000 distinct CDR3 sequences, 45% to 55% of them seen just once; the ten biggest clones take up 9.5% to 13%. Germline values: CDR1 SQVTM, CDR2 ANQGSEA. CDR3 size: 12 residues. Trimming shortened V by 7 bases and J by 4 bases, and 13 bases separated the two germline ends. The chain links TRBV29-1 to TRBJ2-5; D is ambiguous. Sequencing used blood. The sequence was collected from a male donor in good health, serving as a control. CDR3 residues: CSAATNVETQYF. Written as DNA, the CDR3 is TGCAGCGCCGCAACGAACGTAGAGACCCAGTACTTC.